This record looks at one T cell receptor beta chain sequence and its context. This specimen belongs to a study of metastatic and nonmetastatic thyroid tumors. Study summary: A comparison of repertoires was made across blood and tumor or nodule tissue from malignant and benign thyroid patients.

Germline assignment: CDR1 MNHEY and CDR2 SMNVEV (reference sequence). The germline V and J ends were trimmed by 0 bases and 8 bases, with 8 bases remaining between them. The CDR3 sequence is 14 residues long. No treatment had been given to any patient before thyroid surgery. In the authors' methods: What underpinned the distant-metastasis classifier for papillary thyroid cancer was the set of CDR3 differences across clinicopathological groups. Through MiXCR, TCRdb re-clonotyped the PCR reads. TCRdb's processing, not the authors' own work, is the source of the V and J calls. The table records about 15,000 clones, just over 30% of them present only once.

Sequencing was done on a sample of blood. The TCR was taken from a female donor with papillary thyroid cancer or a benign thyroid nodule (not recorded which). Some clones in this sample may be carry-over from other donors' samples. V and J are TRBV27 and TRBJ1-6; D call uncertain. This chain's CDR3 is CASSLSPRDSPLHF. CDR3 nucleotides: TGTGCCAGCAGTTTATCCCCGCGAGATTCACCCCTCCACTTT.